The entry below gives a single TCR beta chain sequence along with its context. This sample was included in a study of T cells in Graves' hyperthyroidism and ophthalmopathy. There are 14 residues in the CDR3. The V segment lost 6 bases and the J segment 0 bases; nucleotides outside the gene matches: 2. The germline V gene encodes CDR1 MNHEY and CDR2 SVGEGT. Amplification of TCR beta CDR3 regions used RNA as the template. The HTBI set primed first-round TCR CDR3 RT-PCR. A single record per CDR3 protein comes from TCRdb applying MiXCR to the multiplex PCR reads. The sample has roughly 200,000 distinct CDR3 sequences, 15% to 20% seen once; the top ten hold 35% to 50%.

The sequencing sample was made of blood. The chain combines TRBV6-2 or TRBV6-3 with TRBJ2-7; 10 bases agree with TRBD1. This sequence originates from a man in his forties or fifties with Graves' hyperthyroidism. The CDR3 coding sequence is TGTGCCAGCAGCTGGACAGGGGGCTCCTACGAGCAGTACTTC. It is translated as CASSWTGGSYEQYF.